These 22 T cell receptor beta chains originate from one sample sequenced in a study of blood T cell repertoires in COVID-19. Sequenced by immunoSEQ multiplex PCR; TCRdb stores in-frame clones only, minus some. The profile shows about 150,000 clones, 81% of them singletons. Source material: peripheral blood. The receptors shown here come from a human donor with acute or convalescent COVID-19. The donor label of this sample is uncertain.

The rearrangement uses TRBV7-2 and TRBJ2-5; D uncertain. Trimming cost V 5 bases and J 4 bases, with 23 bases left between them. The CDR3 extends over 17 amino acids. Germline V CDR1 and CDR2: SGHTA, FQGNSA. This CDR3 reads CASSLSGSYLVGETQYF. The DNA of the CDR3 is TGTGCCAGCAGCCTTTCGGGTTCTTACTTGGTGGGAGAGACCCAGTACTTC.

This clone was observed a single time. This chain uses TRBV5-1 with TRBJ2-7, with 8 bases lining up with TRBD1. This CDR3 is 13 amino acids long. Germline CDR1 is SGHRS and CDR2 is YFSETQ. The ends lost 4 bases at V and 6 bases at J; junction bases unmatched: 6. Written as DNA, the CDR3 is TGCGCCAGCAGCCCCACAGGGGGAGCCGAGCAGTACTTC. It is translated as CASSPTGGAEQYF.

V and J are TRBV28 and TRBJ1-2, with unresolved D. Trimming removed 1 base from V and 7 bases from J, with 16 bases in between. CDR1 is MDHEN and CDR2 is SYDVKM in the germline V gene. The CDR3 sequence is 15 residues long. The CDR3 DNA is TGTGCCAGCAGTTTATCCCCCGGGATTGCAAGTGGCTACACCTTC. Translation gives CASSLSPGIASGYTF.

The chain links TRBV6-5 to TRBJ1-1; possible D gene TRBD1, 6 bases. CDR1 is MNHEY, CDR2 SVGAGI, per germline. This CDR3 has 11 residues. V gave up 7 bases and J gave up 11 bases, with 14 bases separating them. CDR3 loop: CASTWGGLAFF. In nucleotides, the CDR3 is TGTGCCAGCACCTGGGGGGGGCTGGCTTTCTTT.

The chain couples TRBV4-1 to TRBJ1-1; perhaps TRBD1 as D (6 bases). Per the germline V gene, CDR1 is MGHRA and CDR2 is YSYEKL. Trimming removed 5 bases at V and 4 bases at J, with 11 bases between. This CDR3 is 13 amino acids long. The CDR3: CASSGQTGTEAFF. CDR3 DNA: TGCGCCAGCAGCGGACAGACCGGCACTGAAGCTTTCTTT.

A word on this clone: Other DNA sequences in the sample encode the same CDR3. The V and J genes are TRBV9 and TRBJ1-1; D is unclear. The V and J ends lost 0 bases and 1 base respectively, with 7 bases between them. The germline gives CDR1 SGDLS, CDR2 YYNGEE. The length of the CDR3 is 14 residues. DNA of the CDR3: TGTGCCAGCAGCGTAGGAGGGAGGAACACTGAAGCTTTCTTT. Protein product: CASSVGGRNTEAFF.

This clone was seen only a few times. The chain carries TRBV2 and TRBJ2-3; D is perhaps TRBD1 (6 bases). The germline V gene encodes CDR1 SNHLY and CDR2 FYNNEI. V was trimmed by 7 bases and J by 1 base, leaving 6 bases between them. The CDR3 loop spans 12 amino acids. The CDR3 coding sequence is TGTGCCAGCACAGGGGGCACAGATACGCAGTATTTT. The encoded protein is CASTGGTDTQYF.

This clone was found a few times. The J gene is TRBJ1-2, the V gene TRBV5-4, with D possibly TRBD1 on 5 matching bases. From germline, CDR1 is SGHNT and CDR2 YYREEE (reference sequence). The V end lost 4 bases, the J end lost 8 bases, and 12 bases lay between the germline ends. This CDR3 contains 12 residues. DNA for the CDR3: TGTGCCAGCAGCCCGGGGGTTAGCGGCTACACCTTC. Residues: CASSPGVSGYTF.

This chain uses TRBV30 with TRBJ1-5; perhaps TRBD1 as D (5 bases). The V gene's germline CDR1 is GTSNPN and CDR2 SVGIG (reference sequence). CDR3 length: 13 amino acids. With 8 bases removed from V and 3 bases from J, the gap between germline ends came to 14 bases. CDR3 nucleotides: TGTGCCGCAACTTCAGGGTTCAATCAGCCCCAGCATTTT. Protein product: CAATSGFNQPQHF.

Only a few counts were recorded for this clone. The chain recombines TRBV7-8 with TRBJ2-2, with unresolved D. This CDR3 spans 12 amino acids. Trimming shortened V by 2 bases and J by 8 bases, and 6 bases separated the two germline ends. Germline values: CDR1 SGHVS, CDR2 FQNEAQ. CDR3 protein: CASSLLTGELFF. CDR3 DNA sequence: TGTGCCAGCAGCTTACTAACTGGGGAGCTGTTTTTT. The variable domain in full, with the rest retrieved from reference TRBV7-8 and TRBJ2-2, is GAGVSQSPRYKVAKRGQDVALRCDPISGHVSLFWYQQALGQGPEFLTYFQNEAQLDKSGLPSDRFFAERPEGSVSTLKIQRTQQEDSAVYLCASSLLTGELFFGEGSRLTVL.

V gene TRBV19 combines with J gene TRBJ1-1; weak D call: TRBD1 (6 bases). Trimming left V 7 bases short and J 5 bases short, with 17 bases between. The CDR3 length is 14 residues. Looked up from germline, CDR1 is LNHDA and CDR2 is SQIVND (reference sequence). This chain's CDR3 is CASKVGWGRTEAFF. CDR3 in DNA: TGTGCCAGTAAAGTCGGCTGGGGGCGAACTGAAGCTTTCTTT.

CDR3 loop: CASSVVPGQGDEQYF. CDR3 DNA sequence: TGTGCCAGCAGCGTGGTTCCGGGACAGGGTGACGAGCAGTACTTC. The chain recombines TRBV9 with TRBJ2-7, with 9 bases identical to TRBD1. Germline V gives CDR1 SGDLS, CDR2 YYNGEE. The ends lost 2 bases at V and 5 bases at J; junction bases unmatched: 8. The CDR3 is 15 amino acids.

The rearrangement uses TRBV11-2 and TRBJ1-5, with TRBD1 matching 9 bases. Trimming removed 5 bases from V and 5 bases from J; junction bases left unmatched: 13. Germline CDR1 and CDR2: SGHAT and FQNNGV. This CDR3 is built from 17 residues. CDR3 residues: CASSQSGTGKSHQPQHF. The CDR3 coding sequence is TGTGCCAGCAGCCAGTCCGGGACAGGGAAGAGTCATCAGCCCCAGCATTTT.

The chain employs TRBV4-1 and TRBJ1-3; 7 bases are a match to TRBD1. CDR3 length: 13 residues. CDR1 and CDR2 (germline): MGHRA, YSYEKL. Losses at the gene ends were 4 bases for V and 7 bases for J; bases not matched to a gene: 4. This chain's CDR3 is CASSPIQGNTIYF. DNA for the CDR3: TGCGCCAGCAGCCCGATACAGGGGAACACCATATATTTT.

V gene TRBV20-1 combines with J gene TRBJ2-1; tentatively, D is TRBD1 (5 bases). The CDR3 is made up of 11 amino acids. Germline values: CDR1 DFQATT, CDR2 SNEGSKA (reference sequence). Trimming took 0 bases from V and 13 from J, leaving 10 bases between them. CDR3 region: CSARDLGPQFF. Written as DNA, the CDR3 is TGCAGTGCTAGAGATCTGGGGCCCCAGTTCTTC.

The chain carries TRBV19 and TRBJ1-1; D is possibly TRBD1 (5 bases). In germline, CDR1 is LNHDA, CDR2 SQIVND (reference sequence). The CDR3 has 15 residues. The V end was cut by 3 bases, the J end by 1 base, with 12 bases between. This chain's CDR3 is CASSILAGGNTEAFF. DNA for the CDR3: TGTGCCAGTAGTATCTTAGCGGGGGGGAACACTGAAGCTTTCTTT.

The V call is TRBV14, the J call TRBJ1-3; 7 nucleotides match TRBD1. The germline CDR1 and CDR2 sequences are SGHDN and FVKESK. CDR3 length equals 16 residues. J was trimmed by 4 bases and V by 5 bases; bases with no gene match: 11. The CDR3 protein is CASSVRTGARGNTIYF. CDR3 nucleotides: TGTGCCAGCAGCGTTCGTACAGGGGCGCGAGGAAACACCATATATTTT. The whole variable domain, remainder taken from reference TRBV14 and TRBJ1-3, is EAGVTQFPSHSVIEKGQTVTLRCDPISGHDNLYWYRRVMGKEIKFLLHFVKESKQDESGMPNNRFLAERTGGTYSTLKVQPAELEDSGVYFCASSVRTGARGNTIYFGEGSWLTVV.

This clone has more than one count but fewer than ten. This sequence joins TRBV2 and TRBJ2-7; 7 bases fit TRBD1. Germline V gene lookup returns CDR1 SNHLY and CDR2 FYNNEI. This CDR3 is built from 16 residues. V dropped 1 base and J dropped 2; count of bases not matched to a gene: 8. CDR3: CASSEGGQGVTYEQYF. In DNA, the CDR3 is TGTGCCAGCAGTGAAGGAGGGCAGGGGGTCACCTACGAGCAGTACTTC.

This clone was detected only once. V is TRBV19 and J is TRBJ2-1; 10 bases are shared with TRBD2. J was trimmed by 8 bases and V by 5 bases; bases with no gene match: 12. The CDR3 is made up of 16 amino acids. Germline CDR1 is LNHDA and CDR2 is SQIVND (reference sequence). Written as DNA, the CDR3 is TGTGCCAGTAGTCGTACAAGCGGGGGGGCTCGGGATGAGCAGTTCTTC. It encodes CASSRTSGGARDEQFF. Full variable domain (outside the CDR3, taken from reference TRBV19 and TRBJ2-1): DGGITQSPKYLFRKEGQNVTLSCEQNLNHDAMYWYRQDPGQGLRLIYYSQIVNDFQKGDIAEGYSVSREKKESFPLTVTSAQKNPTAFYLCASSRTSGGARDEQFFGPGTRLTVL.

The chain combines TRBV4-1 with TRBJ1-1; tentative D call: TRBD1 (5 bases). Trimming took off 0 bases at V and 3 bases at J, with 5 bases between the two ends. This CDR3 is 13 amino acids long. Germline-derived CDR1 and CDR2 are MGHRA and YSYEKL. In DNA form, the CDR3 reads TGCGCCAGCAGCCAAGACAGGGACACTGAAGCTTTCTTT. Protein sequence: CASSQDRDTEAFF.

V and J are TRBV27 and TRBJ1-2; 9 bases map to TRBD1. Germline values: CDR1 MNHEY, CDR2 SMNVEV (reference sequence). CDR3 length: 14 amino acids. V shed 3 bases, J shed 6 bases, and the junction held 5 bases outside the gene matches. The CDR3 DNA is TGTGCCAGCAGTTTTTACAGGGGGCAGCATGGCTACACCTTC. It yields the protein CASSFYRGQHGYTF.

The chain carries TRBV7-8 and TRBJ1-2, with a weak D call TRBD1 (6 bases). Germline assignment: CDR1 SGHVS and CDR2 FQNEAQ. The CDR3 covers 13 residues. V lost 8 bases to trimming and J lost 4 bases, with 14 bases between them. For the CDR3, the DNA is TGTGCCAGCGGGCCGGGGGGCGGCTATGGCTACACCTTC. Amino acids: CASGPGGGYGYTF.